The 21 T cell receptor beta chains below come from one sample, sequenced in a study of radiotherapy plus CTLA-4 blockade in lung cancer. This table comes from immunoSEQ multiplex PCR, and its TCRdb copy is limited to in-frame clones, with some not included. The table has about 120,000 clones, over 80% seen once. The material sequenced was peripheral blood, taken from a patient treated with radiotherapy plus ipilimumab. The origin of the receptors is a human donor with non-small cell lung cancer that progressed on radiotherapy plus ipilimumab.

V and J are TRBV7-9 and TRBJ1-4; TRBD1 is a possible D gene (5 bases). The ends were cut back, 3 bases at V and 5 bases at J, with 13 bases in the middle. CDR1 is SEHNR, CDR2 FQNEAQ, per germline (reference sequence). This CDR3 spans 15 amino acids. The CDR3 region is CASSLGGSSNEKLFF. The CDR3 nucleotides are TGTGCCAGCAGCTTGGGGGGGTCTTCAAATGAAAAACTGTTTTTT.

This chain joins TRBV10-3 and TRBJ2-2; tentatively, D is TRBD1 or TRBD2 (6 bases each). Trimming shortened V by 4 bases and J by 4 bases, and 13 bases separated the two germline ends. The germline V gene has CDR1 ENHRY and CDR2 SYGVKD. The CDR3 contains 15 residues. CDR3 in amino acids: CAISGGGQRTGELFF. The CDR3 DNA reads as TGTGCCATCAGTGGTGGGGGGCAGCGCACCGGGGAGCTGTTTTTT.

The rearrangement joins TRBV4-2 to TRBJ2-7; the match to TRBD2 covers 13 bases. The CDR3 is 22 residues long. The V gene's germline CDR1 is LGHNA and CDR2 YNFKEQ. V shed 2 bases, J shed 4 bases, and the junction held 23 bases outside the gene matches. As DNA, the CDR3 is TGTGCCAGCAGCCAACAGCCGTCCTGGGGACTAGCGGGACTCCGGGGCGTATACGAGCAGTACTTC. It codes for CASSQQPSWGLAGLRGVYEQYF.

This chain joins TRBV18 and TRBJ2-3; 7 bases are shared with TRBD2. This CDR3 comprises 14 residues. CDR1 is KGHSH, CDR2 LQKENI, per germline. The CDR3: CVSSGRASTDTQYF. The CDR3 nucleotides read TGTGTGTCTAGCGGTCGTGCTAGCACAGATACGCAGTATTTT.

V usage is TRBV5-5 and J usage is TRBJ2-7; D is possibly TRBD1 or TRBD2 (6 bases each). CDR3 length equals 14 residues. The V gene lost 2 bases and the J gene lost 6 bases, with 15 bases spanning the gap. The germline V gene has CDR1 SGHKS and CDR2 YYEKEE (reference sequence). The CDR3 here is CASSFGGGPLEQYF. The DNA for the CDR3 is TGTGCCAGCAGCTTTGGAGGGGGACCGCTCGAGCAGTACTTC.

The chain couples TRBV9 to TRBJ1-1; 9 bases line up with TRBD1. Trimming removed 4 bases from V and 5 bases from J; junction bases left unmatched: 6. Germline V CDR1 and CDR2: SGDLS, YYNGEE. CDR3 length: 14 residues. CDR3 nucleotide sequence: TGTGCCAGCAGCTTAGGACAGGGGAGTACTGAAGCTTTCTTT. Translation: CASSLGQGSTEAFF.

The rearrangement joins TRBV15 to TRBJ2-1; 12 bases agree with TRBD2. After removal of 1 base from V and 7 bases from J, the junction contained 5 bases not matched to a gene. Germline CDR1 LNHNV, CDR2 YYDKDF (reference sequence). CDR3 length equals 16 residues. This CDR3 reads CATSRGLAGDRNEQFF. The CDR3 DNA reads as TGTGCCACCAGCAGAGGACTAGCGGGAGATCGAAATGAGCAGTTCTTC.

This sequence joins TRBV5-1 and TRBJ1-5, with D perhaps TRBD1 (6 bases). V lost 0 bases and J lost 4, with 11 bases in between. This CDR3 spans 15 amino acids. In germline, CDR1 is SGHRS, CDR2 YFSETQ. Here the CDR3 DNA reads TGCGCCAGCAGCTTGGAGGGGGTGGGAAATCAGCCCCAGCATTTT. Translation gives CASSLEGVGNQPQHF. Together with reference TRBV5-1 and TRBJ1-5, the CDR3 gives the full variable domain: KAGVTQTPRYLIKTRGQQVTLSCSPISGHRSVSWYQQTPGQGLQFLFEYFSETQRNKGNFPGRFSGRQFSNSRSEMNVSTLELGDSALYLCASSLEGVGNQPQHFGDGTRLSIL.

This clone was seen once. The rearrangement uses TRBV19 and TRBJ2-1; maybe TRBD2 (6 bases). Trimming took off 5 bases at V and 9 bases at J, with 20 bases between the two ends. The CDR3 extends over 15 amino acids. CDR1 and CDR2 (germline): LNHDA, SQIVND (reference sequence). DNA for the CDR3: TGTGCCAGTAGTTCGACTAGTCGGCACTTGGGTGAGCAGTTCTTC. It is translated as CASSSTSRHLGEQFF.

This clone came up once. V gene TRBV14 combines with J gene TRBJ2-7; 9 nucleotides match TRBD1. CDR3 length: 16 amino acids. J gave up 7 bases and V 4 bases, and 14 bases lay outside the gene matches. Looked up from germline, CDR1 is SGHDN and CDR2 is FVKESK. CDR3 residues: CASSRWTGTGIGEQYF. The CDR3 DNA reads TGTGCCAGCAGCCGATGGACCGGGACAGGGATAGGGGAGCAGTACTTC.

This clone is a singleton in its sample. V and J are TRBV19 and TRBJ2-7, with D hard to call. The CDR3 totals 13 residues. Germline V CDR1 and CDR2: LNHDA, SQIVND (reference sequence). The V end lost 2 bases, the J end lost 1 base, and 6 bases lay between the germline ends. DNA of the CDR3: TGTGCCAGTAGTATAAGTGGATCCTACGAGCAGTACTTC. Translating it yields CASSISGSYEQYF.

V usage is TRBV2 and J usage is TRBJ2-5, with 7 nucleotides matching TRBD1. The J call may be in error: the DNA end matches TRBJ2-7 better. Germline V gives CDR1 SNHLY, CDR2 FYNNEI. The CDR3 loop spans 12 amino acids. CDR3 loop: CASSVQGFEQYF. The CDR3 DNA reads TGTGCCAGCAGTGTACAGGGGTTCGAGCAGTACTTC.

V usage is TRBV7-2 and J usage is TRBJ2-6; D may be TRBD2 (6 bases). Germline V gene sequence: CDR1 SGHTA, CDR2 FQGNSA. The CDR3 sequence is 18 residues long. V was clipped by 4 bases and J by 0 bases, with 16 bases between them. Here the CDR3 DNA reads TGTGCCAGCAGCTACGGGACTCCTAAAGGCTCTGGGGCCAACGTCCTGACTTTC. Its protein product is CASSYGTPKGSGANVLTF.

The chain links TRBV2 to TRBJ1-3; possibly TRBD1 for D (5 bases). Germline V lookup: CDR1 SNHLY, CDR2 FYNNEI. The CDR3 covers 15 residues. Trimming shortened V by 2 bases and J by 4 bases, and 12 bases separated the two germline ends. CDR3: CASSERGVWGNTIYF. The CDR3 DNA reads TGTGCCAGCAGTGAAAGAGGGGTCTGGGGAAACACCATATATTTT. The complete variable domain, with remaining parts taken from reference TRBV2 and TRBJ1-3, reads EPEVTQTPSHQVTQMGQEVILRCVPISNHLYFYWYRQILGQKVEFLVSFYNNEISEKSEIFDDQFSVERPDGSNFTLKIRSTKLEDSAMYFCASSERGVWGNTIYFGEGSWLTVV.

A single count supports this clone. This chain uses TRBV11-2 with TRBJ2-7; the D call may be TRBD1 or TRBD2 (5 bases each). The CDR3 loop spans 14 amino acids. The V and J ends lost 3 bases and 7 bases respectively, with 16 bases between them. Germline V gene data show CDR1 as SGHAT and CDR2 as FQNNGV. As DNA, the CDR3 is TGTGCCAGCAGCTTGGGGACGGGGTATAAGGAGCAGTACTTC. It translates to CASSLGTGYKEQYF.

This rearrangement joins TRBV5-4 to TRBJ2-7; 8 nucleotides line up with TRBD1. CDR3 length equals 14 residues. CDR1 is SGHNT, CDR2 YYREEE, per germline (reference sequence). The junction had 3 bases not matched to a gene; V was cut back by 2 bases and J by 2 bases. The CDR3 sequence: CASSLGQGPYEQYF. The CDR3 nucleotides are TGTGCCAGCAGCTTAGGACAGGGCCCCTACGAGCAGTACTTC.

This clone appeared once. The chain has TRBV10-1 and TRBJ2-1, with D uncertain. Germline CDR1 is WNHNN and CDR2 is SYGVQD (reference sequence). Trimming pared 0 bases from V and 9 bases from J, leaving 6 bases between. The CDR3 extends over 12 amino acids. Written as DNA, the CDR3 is TGCGCCAGCAGTGAGTCGAAGGCTGAGCAGTTCTTC. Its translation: CASSESKAEQFF.

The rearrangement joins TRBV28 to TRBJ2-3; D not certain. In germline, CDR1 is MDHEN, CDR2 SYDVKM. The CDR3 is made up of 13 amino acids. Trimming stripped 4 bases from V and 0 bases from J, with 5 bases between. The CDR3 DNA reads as TGTGCCAGCAGTTCCGGGAGCACAGATACGCAGTATTTT. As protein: CASSSGSTDTQYF.

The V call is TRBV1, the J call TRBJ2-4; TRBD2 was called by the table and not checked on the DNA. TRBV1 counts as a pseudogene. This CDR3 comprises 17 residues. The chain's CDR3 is CTSSQGVAGGVKNIQYF. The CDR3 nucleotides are TGCACCAGCAGCCAAGGGGTTGCGGGAGGCGTCAAAAACATTCAGTACTTC.

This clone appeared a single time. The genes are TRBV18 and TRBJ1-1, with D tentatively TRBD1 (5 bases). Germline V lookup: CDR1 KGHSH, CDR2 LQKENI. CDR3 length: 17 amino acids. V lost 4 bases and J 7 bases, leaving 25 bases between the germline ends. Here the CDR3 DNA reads TGTGCCAGCTCACTGATTATCCTAGGACAAGGACTAGGTGAAGCTTTCTTT. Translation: CASSLIILGQGLGEAFF.

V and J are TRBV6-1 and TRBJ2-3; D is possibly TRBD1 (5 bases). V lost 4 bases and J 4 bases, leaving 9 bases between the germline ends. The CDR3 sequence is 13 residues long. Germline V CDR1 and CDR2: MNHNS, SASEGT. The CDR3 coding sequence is TGTGCCAGCAGTGTGGGCAGGGCAGATACGCAGTATTTT. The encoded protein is CASSVGRADTQYF.